The rows below give T cell receptor beta chains drawn from one sample of a study of blood T cell repertoires in COVID-19. The data were produced by immunoSEQ multiplex PCR, yet TCRdb's version contains in-frame clones alone and is incomplete. This table has around 30,000 clones, nearly 90% appearing once. The specimen sequenced was peripheral blood. The receptors were gathered from a human donor in a cohort sampled during active COVID-19. The CDR3 runs from the conserved cysteine through the conserved F or W. Each record gives: clone size, V gene, D gene, J gene, CDR3 DNA, CDR3 protein. The D gene is left open where the match is weak. Only part of the rows carry a size: once, few, many, or a class if the clone is expanded.

-	TRBV6-5	-	TRBJ2-5	TGTGCCAGCACCGCGGGGTTCCAAGAGACCCAGTACTTC	CASTAGFQETQYF
-	TRBV6-5	-	TRBJ1-1	TGTGCCAGCAGTTACTCTGCAGGGCTGAACACTGAAGCTTTCTTT	CASSYSAGLNTEAFF
-	TRBV15	-	TRBJ2-5	TGTGCCACCAGCAGAGATCCGAGGGGGTCTGAGACCCAGTACTTC	CATSRDPRGSETQYF
-	TRBV2	-	TRBJ1-2	TGTGCCAGAGGGGAAAACTATGGCTACACCTTC	CARGENYGYTF
-	TRBV21-1	-	TRBJ1-6	TGTGCCAGCAGCAAAGCTCCCGGCGGGTACGATTCACCCCTCCACTTT	CASSKAPGGYDSPLHF
-	TRBV7-3	TRBD2	TRBJ2-1	TGTGCCAGCAGCATATCCGGGGTAGCGGGGGACTCCTACAATGAGCAGTTCTTC	CASSISGVAGDSYNEQFF
-	TRBV27	-	TRBJ1-5	TGTGCCAGCAGTTTACAGGGGAAATCAGCGCATCAGCCCCAGCATTTT	CASSLQGKSAHQPQHF
-	TRBV28	TRBD1	TRBJ2-1	TGTGCCAGCAGTTTATCGTGGACAGGGCAGTTCTTC	CASSLSWTGQFF
-	TRBV7-2	TRBD1	TRBJ1-3	TGTGCCAGCAGCCCGAGACAGGGGAACACCATATATTTT	CASSPRQGNTIYF
-	TRBV4-2	-	TRBJ2-3	TGTGCCAGCAGCCAAGATGGGGGGAGCACAGATACGCAGTATTTT	CASSQDGGSTDTQYF
-	TRBV2	TRBD1	TRBJ1-1	TGTGCCAGCAGGGTGGACAGGGGGCCAACCGGAGCTACTGAAGCTTTCTTT	CASRVDRGPTGATEAFF
-	TRBV5-4	-	TRBJ2-5	TGTGCCAGCAGCGGGGGTGGCGGGAAAGAGACCCAGTACTTC	CASSGGGGKETQYF
-	TRBV9	TRBD2	TRBJ2-2	TGTGCCAGCAGCCCCCGGGATAGCGGGGCCGGGGAGCTGTTTTTT	CASSPRDSGAGELFF
once	TRBV11-3	-	TRBJ2-3	TGTGCCAGCAGCCGGGACACGGCAGATACGCAGTATTTT	CASSRDTADTQYF
few	TRBV5-1	-	TRBJ2-7	TGCGCCAGCAGCTTGATCGGCTACGAGCAGTACTTC	CASSLIGYEQYF
-	TRBV5-1	-	TRBJ1-2	TGCGCCAGCAGCTTGGAAGGGGACTATGGCTACACCTTC	CASSLEGDYGYTF
-	TRBV28	TRBD1	TRBJ1-5	TGTGCCAGCAGCTCCACAGGGGTAAGAAAGCATTTT	CASSSTGVRKHF
-	TRBV28	-	TRBJ1-1	TGTGCCAGCAGTTTGGGGCGATTGAACACTGAAGCTTTCTTT	CASSLGRLNTEAFF
-	TRBV6-6	-	TRBJ1-4	TGTGCCAGCAATTTGGGGGCGCCTGAAAAACTGTTTTTT	CASNLGAPEKLFF
-	TRBV28	-	TRBJ2-7	TGTGCCAGCAGTGCCCCGGGGAGTTACGAGCAGTACTTC	CASSAPGSYEQYF
-	TRBV7-2	-	TRBJ1-5	TGTGCCAGCAGCCGCAGTGCCTCTAGCAATCAGCCCCAGCATTTT	CASSRSASSNQPQHF
-	TRBV11-2	TRBD2	TRBJ2-1	TGTGCCAGCAGCCCTGGACTAGCGGGGCCCTCGCAGTTCTTC	CASSPGLAGPSQFF
-	TRBV14	TRBD2	TRBJ2-2	TGTGCCAGCAGCCGGGCGGGGGAGGCCGGGGAGCTGTTTTTT	CASSRAGEAGELFF
once	TRBV5-4	TRBD2	TRBJ2-5	TGTGCCAGCAGAGGGACTAGCGGGGGGGCGTACCAAGAGACCCAGTACTTC	CASRGTSGGAYQETQYF
-	TRBV7-9	-	TRBJ2-6	TGTGCCAGCAGTCACACAGGGTTTGCTGGGGCCAACGTCCTGACTTTC	CASSHTGFAGANVLTF
-	TRBV6-5	TRBD1	TRBJ2-7	TGTGCCAGCAGCCCCGGGACAGGGTGGGAGCAGTACTTC	CASSPGTGWEQYF
-	TRBV9	TRBD2	TRBJ2-1	TGTGCCAGCAGCGTAGCCAGCGGGGGGTTCTACAATGAGCAGTTCTTC	CASSVASGGFYNEQFF
-	TRBV6-5	-	TRBJ1-3	TGTGCCAGCAGTCCATACAGGGATCTTAGAAACACCATATATTTT	CASSPYRDLRNTIYF
-	TRBV11-2	TRBD2	TRBJ2-1	TGTGCCAGCAGCTTAGATCCTGCGGGGGGGCCGATCCCAAATGAGCAGTTCTTC	CASSLDPAGGPIPNEQFF
-	TRBV6-4	TRBD2	TRBJ2-1	TGTGCCAGCGGGCCTAGCGGGGGGGCCGGGGAGCAGTTCTTC	CASGPSGGAGEQFF
-	TRBV7-2	TRBD1	TRBJ1-2	TGTGCCAGCAGCCCACCAGGGGGATATGGCTACACCTTC	CASSPPGGYGYTF
-	TRBV19	-	TRBJ2-1	TGTGCCAGTAGTATCTCCCATGAGCAGTTCTTC	CASSISHEQFF
-	TRBV7-2	TRBD2	TRBJ2-7	TGTGCCAGCAGCTTAGGGGGACTAGCGGGGGCCAACGAGCAGTACTTC	CASSLGGLAGANEQYF
-	TRBV7-3	-	TRBJ1-2	TGTGCCAGCAGTTCGACAGGTTCATATGGCTACACCTTC	CASSSTGSYGYTF
once	TRBV5-4	-	TRBJ1-2	TGTGCCAGCAGCTTGCAGACCGGGAGCCCTTATGGCTACACCTTC	CASSLQTGSPYGYTF
-	TRBV5-1	-	TRBJ1-1	TGCGCCAGCAGCTTGGTGGCCAGGCTAGGAGGCACTGAAGCTTTCTTT	CASSLVARLGGTEAFF
-	TRBV2	-	TRBJ2-7	TGTGCCAGCAGTTGGGGGGAAGAGGGCTACGAGCAGTACTTC	CASSWGEEGYEQYF
-	TRBV4-1	TRBD2	TRBJ2-3	TGCGCCAGCAGCCAAGGGGACTACCGCACAGATACGCAGTATTTT	CASSQGDYRTDTQYF
-	TRBV5-6	-	TRBJ1-2	TGTGCCAGCAGCTACGGGACAAGGTCTGGCTACACCTTC	CASSYGTRSGYTF
-	TRBV20-1	TRBD2	TRBJ2-3	TGCAGTGCTAGTCCTAGCGGGGGGTACACAGATACGCAGTATTTT	CSASPSGGYTDTQYF
-	TRBV3-1/TRBV3-2	-	TRBJ1-1	TGTGCCAGCAGCCAAGAATTGCACAGGGTCACTGAAGCTTTCTTT	CASSQELHRVTEAFF
-	TRBV4-1	TRBD1	TRBJ1-4	TGCGCCAGCTCCCGGGGGACAGGCTTGTTAGTAAAACTGTTTTTT	CASSRGTGLLVKLFF
-	TRBV7-9	-	TRBJ1-1	TGTGCCAGCAGTTCCCCTGGGCCCGAAGCTTTCTTT	CASSSPGPEAFF
-	TRBV6-5	TRBD1	TRBJ1-2	TGTGCCAGCAGGCCACAGGGGGCGCGTGGCTATGGCTACACCTTC	CASRPQGARGYGYTF
-	TRBV5-1	TRBD1	TRBJ1-2	TGCGCCAGCAGCTTGGCTGGGACAGGGGGTGAAGGCTACACCTTC	CASSLAGTGGEGYTF
few	TRBV9	-	TRBJ1-5	TGTGCCAGCAGCCCCGGAGTGGGGGCCAGCAATCAGCCCCAGCATTTT	CASSPGVGASNQPQHF
-	TRBV5-4	TRBD2	TRBJ2-7	TGTGCCAGCAGCTTGTTCAGCGGGGGGGCGAACGAGCAGTACTTC	CASSLFSGGANEQYF
-	TRBV5-1	-	TRBJ2-1	TGCGCCAGCAGCTTGCAGGGAAGGGGCAATGAGCAGTTCTTC	CASSLQGRGNEQFF
-	TRBV7-2	-	TRBJ2-3	TGTGCCAGCAGCCTCCAGACTAGTTCAGATACGCAGTATTTT	CASSLQTSSDTQYF
-	TRBV7-9	TRBD2	TRBJ2-5	TGTGCCAGCAGCCCGGGACTAGCGGCAAAAGAGACCCAGTACTTC	CASSPGLAAKETQYF
-	TRBV24-1	TRBD2	TRBJ2-5	TGTGCCACCAGTGACGGCCCCGGGACTAGCGTGGAGACCCAGTACTTC	CATSDGPGTSVETQYF
-	TRBV4-3	TRBD2	TRBJ2-1	TGCGCCAGCAGCCAAGATAGTGGGGGGGTATACAATGAGCAGTTCTTC	CASSQDSGGVYNEQFF
-	TRBV12-5	-	TRBJ2-3	TGTGCTAGTGGTTTGGCATCGGGGATCAGCACAGATACGCAGTATTTT	CASGLASGISTDTQYF